This T cell receptor beta chain was observed in a study of blood T cell repertoires in COVID-19. Overall study: Both acute and convalescent COVID-19 samples were obtained from the United States, Italy and Spain. The analysed material was cDNA or gDNA that came from T cells, B-cell-depleted T cells, or PBMCs.

V gave up 2 bases and J gave up 6 bases, with 11 bases separating them. In germline, CDR1 is MNHEY, CDR2 SVGAGI. CDR3 length: 14 residues. As originally analysed: Nucleated cell number was recorded as an estimate derived from reference gene primer amplification. Clones were sequenced by immunoSEQ multiplex PCR, and TCRdb holds only the in-frame ones, with some missing. V, J and clone size derive from that table, while D and trimming were established from the DNA sequence. The data show 200,000 to 250,000 clones, 85% to 90% seen once. Sequences were obtained from peripheral blood. The sequence was collected from a man aged 50-59 years with acute or convalescent COVID-19. The genes are TRBV6-5 and TRBJ1-5; possibly TRBD1 for D (5 bases). The CDR3 coding sequence is TGTGCCAGCAGTTACGCAGGGAAGTCTCAGCCCCAGCATTTT. It encodes CASSYAGKSQPQHF.